The 16 T cell receptor beta chains below come from one sample, sequenced in a study of blood T cell repertoires in COVID-19. The protocol was immunoSEQ multiplex PCR, while the TCRdb copy is restricted to in-frame clones and leaves out a portion. This sample has over 45,000 clones; about 90% occur once, and the top ten carry 4.5% to 6%. The sample was peripheral blood. Receptors originate from an elderly man in a cohort sampled during active COVID-19.

Only a few counts were recorded for this clone. The rearrangement joins TRBV7-2 to TRBJ2-3, with 9 nucleotides matching TRBD1. Germline lookup yields CDR1 SGHTA and CDR2 FQGNSA. The CDR3 sequence is 15 residues long. Losses at the gene ends were 3 bases for V and 2 bases for J; bases not matched to a gene: 3. The CDR3 sequence is CASSFRDRDTDTQYF. Here the CDR3 DNA reads TGTGCCAGCAGCTTCCGGGACAGGGACACAGATACGCAGTATTTT.

This clone has just one count. The chain employs TRBV19 and TRBJ2-4; 7 bases are shared with TRBD1. Trimming cost V 6 bases and J 0 bases; bases outside gene matches: 5. Per the germline V gene, CDR1 is LNHDA and CDR2 is SQIVND (reference sequence). The CDR3 has 15 amino acids. This CDR3 is CASRGTALAKNIQYF. CDR3 sequence (DNA): TGTGCCAGTAGGGGGACAGCTCTAGCCAAAAACATTCAGTACTTC.

The chain uses TRBV6-5 and TRBJ2-7, with TRBD1 as a possible D gene (6 bases). The CDR3 length is 14 residues. Trimming removed 2 bases at V and 4 bases at J, with 12 bases between. CDR1 and CDR2 (germline): MNHEY, SVGAGI. The CDR3 here is CASSYPGHLYEQYF. The CDR3 DNA follows: TGTGCCAGCAGTTACCCGGGACACCTGTACGAGCAGTACTTC.

This clone was observed once. The CDR3 loop reads CASSPDLKSTDTQYF. The CDR3 DNA reads as TGTGCCAGCAGCCCGGACTTGAAAAGCACAGATACGCAGTATTTT. The rearrangement links TRBV5-6 to TRBJ2-3; D is possibly TRBD2 (5 bases). V was clipped by 4 bases and J by 0 bases, with 12 bases between them. The CDR3 consists of 15 residues. Germline lookup yields CDR1 SGHDT and CDR2 YYEEEE.

The rearrangement uses TRBV6-5 and TRBJ1-2, with TRBD1 matching 9 bases. V dropped 6 bases and J dropped 1; count of bases not matched to a gene: 6. Germline CDR1 MNHEY, CDR2 SVGAGI. The CDR3 spans 15 residues. The CDR3 region is CASSWGQGSNYGYTF. CDR3 DNA: TGTGCCAGCAGCTGGGGACAGGGAAGTAACTATGGCTACACCTTC.

The rearrangement uses TRBV7-9 and TRBJ2-3; TRBD2 matches at 9 bases. Trimming cost V 0 bases and J 2 bases; bases outside gene matches: 6. Germline V gives CDR1 SEHNR, CDR2 FQNEAQ (reference sequence). This CDR3 comprises 17 residues. CDR3 DNA sequence: TGTGCCAGCAGCTTAGCAGAAACTAGCGGGCACACAGATACGCAGTATTTT. This sequence encodes CASSLAETSGHTDTQYF. The variable domain in full, with the rest retrieved from reference TRBV7-9 and TRBJ2-3, is DTGVSQNPRHKITKRGQNVTFRCDPISEHNRLYWYRQTLGQGPEFLTYFQNEAQLEKSRLLSDRFSAERPKGSFSTLEIQRTEQGDSAMYLCASSLAETSGHTDTQYFGPGTRLTVL.

J is TRBJ2-3 and V is TRBV7-9; TRBD1 agrees at 7 bases. CDR1 and CDR2 from the germline V gene are SEHNR and FQNEAQ (reference sequence). The CDR3 contains 14 residues. V gave up 5 bases and J gave up 6 bases; unmatched junction bases: 8. The CDR3 region has the DNA TGTGCCAGCAGCCGGGACAGATTTTCGGATACGCAGTATTTT. Translating gives CASSRDRFSDTQYF.

The chain uses TRBV6-5 and TRBJ2-3, with D possibly matching TRBD1 (5 bases). Germline CDR1 reads MNHEY; CDR2 reads SVGAGI. The CDR3 sequence is 13 residues long. Trimming pared 10 bases from V and 2 bases from J, leaving 13 bases between. This CDR3 reads CATRDRITDTQYF. CDR3 DNA: TGTGCCACCAGAGACAGAATCACAGATACGCAGTATTTT.

V usage is TRBV3-1 (or the pseudogene TRBV3-2) and J usage is TRBJ2-5; D is ambiguous. From germline, CDR1 is LGHDT and CDR2 YNNKEL (reference sequence). Trimming left V 0 bases short and J 7 bases short, with 15 bases between. CDR3 length: 15 residues. The CDR3 region has the DNA TGTGCCAGCAGCCAAGATCGAGGCTCCCCGGGGACCCAGTACTTC. It is translated as CASSQDRGSPGTQYF.

The chain joins TRBV6-5 to TRBJ2-7, with D unresolved. CDR3 size: 11 residues. Per germline, CDR1 MNHEY and CDR2 SVGAGI. Trimming cost V 6 bases and J 5 bases, with 8 bases left between them. In DNA form, the CDR3 reads TGTGCCAGCAGGACAACCGACGAGCAGTACTTC. The encoded protein is CASRTTDEQYF.

This rearrangement joins TRBV29-1 to TRBJ1-3; no definite D call. Per germline, CDR1 SQVTM and CDR2 ANQGSEA. V gave up 5 bases and J gave up 2 bases, with 7 bases separating them. This CDR3 has 12 amino acids. CDR3 region: CSVLEPGNTIYF. The CDR3 nucleotides are TGCAGCGTTCTAGAGCCTGGAAACACCATATATTTT.

This chain uses TRBV7-8 with TRBJ2-6; D remains unclear. V lost 7 bases, J lost 0 bases, and 16 bases lay in between. The germline CDR1 and CDR2 sequences are SGHVS and FQNEAQ. This CDR3 region has 17 residues. In DNA form, the CDR3 reads TGTGCCAGCAACCCCGGGTCTCTCAGCTCTGGGGCCAACGTCCTGACTTTC. Protein: CASNPGSLSSGANVLTF.

This chain joins TRBV19 and TRBJ1-1; D gene uncertain. Trimming left V 5 bases short and J 1 base short, with 14 bases between. CDR3 length equals 15 residues. Germline CDR1 LNHDA, CDR2 SQIVND (reference sequence). CDR3 bases: TGTGCCAGTAGTCCCGACGGAGGTCGGAACACTGAAGCTTTCTTT. Its translation: CASSPDGGRNTEAFF.

V is TRBV9 and J is TRBJ1-5; 7 bases agree with TRBD1. V lost 2 bases and J lost 7; bases outside the gene matches: 6. CDR1 is SGDLS, CDR2 YYNGEE, per germline. This CDR3 comprises 14 residues. The CDR3 DNA reads TGTGCCAGCAGCGTCACAGGGGCTAGACAGCCCCAGCATTTT. It codes for CASSVTGARQPQHF. The full variable domain, completed using reference TRBV9 and TRBJ1-5, is DSGVTQTPKHLITATGQRVTLRCSPRSGDLSVYWYQQSLDQGLQFLIQYYNGEERAKGNILERFSAQQFPDLHSELNLSSLELGDSALYFCASSVTGARQPQHFGDGTRLSIL.

This chain links TRBV12-5 with TRBJ1-4; 7 nucleotides line up with TRBD1. The CDR3 extends over 16 amino acids. Germline CDR1 and CDR2: LGHNT and FRNRAP. J lost 3 bases, V lost 2 bases, and 6 bases had no gene match. This CDR3 is CASGLRGGQANEKLFF. The CDR3 DNA sequence: TGTGCTAGTGGTTTGCGGGGAGGACAGGCTAATGAAAAACTGTTTTTT.

The chain's CDR3 is CASSYMGTGGAYEQYF. The CDR3 DNA follows: TGTGCCAGCAGTTACATGGGGACAGGGGGCGCTTACGAGCAGTACTTC. The genes are TRBV6-6 and TRBJ2-7; 12 nucleotides agree with TRBD1. The CDR3 consists of 16 residues. CDR1 MNHNY and CDR2 SVGAGI come from the germline V gene (reference sequence). V lost 2 bases and J lost 4; bases outside the gene matches: 6.